This T cell receptor beta chain was obtained from a study of regulatory T cells in long-lasting Graves disease. Study-level information: In persistent Graves' disease, antithyroid drugs had been taken for over 5 years and TSH receptor antibodies stayed positive. General study findings and limits: Persistent disease exhibited a predilection for TRBV28, TRBJ1-2 and TRBJ2-5.

Arm-PCR with iRepertoire HTBI primers amplified the CDR3 regions for these TCR beta libraries. TCRdb used MiXCR to reprocess the multiplex PCR reads, holding one entry per CDR3 protein. The sample contains 500,000 to 700,000 distinct CDR3 sequences, about 30% of which appear only once. Time point of the sample: persistent/refractory GD, antithyroid drugs over 5 years with positive TRAb. Making the TCR library involved RNA that had been extracted from PBMCs. In regard to this clonotype: Its target is unknown.

CDR3 length: 14 amino acids. The ends were cut back, 3 bases at V and 4 bases at J, with 10 bases in the middle. CDR1 is LNHDA, CDR2 SQIVND, per germline (reference sequence). The starting material was peripheral blood mononuclear cells (PBMCs), obtained when the disease was refractory, from a patient treated with antithyroid drugs. This chain joins TRBV19 and TRBJ1-5, with D uncertain. This sequence was found in a female donor with Graves disease. The CDR3 loop reads CASSIGVVNQPQHF. CDR3 nucleotide sequence: TGTGCCAGTAGTATTGGTGTGGTAAATCAGCCCCAGCATTTT.